The next 8 T cell receptor beta chains were all read from a single sample in a study of blood T cell repertoires in COVID-19. The method was immunoSEQ multiplex PCR; TCRdb's version includes in-frame clones alone and lacks a portion of them. The top ten clones hold roughly 9.4% of a sample with 390,000 or so clones, roughly 89% of them seen once. The sequenced sample consisted of PBMCs or T cells enriched from blood (not recorded which). All receptors come from a woman between 45 and 65 years old who had recovered from COVID-19.

V and J are TRBV18 and TRBJ2-1; possible D gene TRBD1, 6 bases. Per the germline V gene, CDR1 is KGHSH and CDR2 is LQKENI. Trimming pared 6 bases from V and 7 bases from J, leaving 10 bases between. This CDR3 is 12 amino acids long. The CDR3 reads CASSPDRNEQFF. CDR3 DNA: TGTGCCAGCTCGCCCGACAGGAATGAGCAGTTCTTC.

In DNA, the CDR3 is TGTGCCAGCAGCTTAGCGTCTGGCAGGCGGGCCACTGAAGCTTTCTTT. It translates to CASSLASGRRATEAFF. This chain links TRBV7-9 with TRBJ1-1; no clear D. The CDR3 runs to 16 residues. The germline V and J ends were trimmed by 0 bases and 4 bases, with 15 bases remaining between them. Germline V gene lookup returns CDR1 SEHNR and CDR2 FQNEAQ (reference sequence).

This clone was picked up a small number of times. This chain uses TRBV20-1 with TRBJ2-7; 9 positions agree with TRBD2. The CDR3 covers 14 residues. Looked up from germline, CDR1 is DFQATT and CDR2 is SNEGSKA (reference sequence). J was trimmed by 3 bases and V by 3 bases; bases with no gene match: 6. Here the CDR3 DNA reads TGCAGTGCTAGTGGGACTAGCATTAACTACGAGCAGTACTTC. Translating it yields CSASGTSINYEQYF.

The sample holds one count of this clone. The CDR3 region has the DNA TGTGCCAGCAGTTTATACGACATTTGGAACACTGAAGCTTTCTTT. Its protein product is CASSLYDIWNTEAFF. V and J are TRBV28 and TRBJ1-1, with D unresolved. The V end lost 1 base, the J end lost 1 base, and 10 bases lay between the germline ends. The germline V gene has CDR1 MDHEN and CDR2 SYDVKM. The CDR3 is 15 amino acids.

The chain joins TRBV7-2 to TRBJ1-1, with 7 bases lining up with TRBD1. The ends lost 5 bases at V and 7 bases at J; junction bases unmatched: 7. The CDR3 loop spans 13 amino acids. Germline V CDR1 and CDR2: SGHTA, FQGNSA. CDR3 protein: CASSPNRQGEAFF. CDR3 coding DNA: TGTGCCAGCAGCCCCAATCGACAGGGTGAAGCTTTCTTT.

This clone came up a few times. The chain is built from TRBV2 and TRBJ1-4, with 11 bases lining up with TRBD1. The CDR3 contains 13 residues. V lost 8 bases to trimming and J lost 7 bases; unmatched junction nucleotides: 3. Germline CDR1 is SNHLY and CDR2 is FYNNEI. The chain's CDR3 is CASSDRGPEKLFF. CDR3 DNA: TGTGCCAGCTCGGACAGGGGGCCTGAAAAACTGTTTTTT.

This chain joins TRBV29-1 and TRBJ1-1; TRBD1 might be the D (6 bases). Per germline, CDR1 SQVTM and CDR2 ANQGSEA. The CDR3 is 14 amino acids. Trimming took off 3 bases at V and 5 bases at J, with 16 bases between the two ends. This CDR3 is CSVDRGGVWTEAFF. The CDR3 region has the DNA TGCAGCGTTGACAGGGGCGGCGTTTGGACTGAAGCTTTCTTT.

The CDR3 bases are TGTGCCAGCAGTTACTCACAGGGGGGGGATAAAGCTTTCTTT. This codes for CASSYSQGGDKAFF. The chain couples TRBV6-5 to TRBJ1-1; 8 bases map to TRBD1. This CDR3 spans 14 amino acids. The V gene end was trimmed by 0 bases and the J gene end by 9 bases; junction bases not matched to a gene: 6. The germline V gene encodes CDR1 MNHEY and CDR2 SVGAGI.